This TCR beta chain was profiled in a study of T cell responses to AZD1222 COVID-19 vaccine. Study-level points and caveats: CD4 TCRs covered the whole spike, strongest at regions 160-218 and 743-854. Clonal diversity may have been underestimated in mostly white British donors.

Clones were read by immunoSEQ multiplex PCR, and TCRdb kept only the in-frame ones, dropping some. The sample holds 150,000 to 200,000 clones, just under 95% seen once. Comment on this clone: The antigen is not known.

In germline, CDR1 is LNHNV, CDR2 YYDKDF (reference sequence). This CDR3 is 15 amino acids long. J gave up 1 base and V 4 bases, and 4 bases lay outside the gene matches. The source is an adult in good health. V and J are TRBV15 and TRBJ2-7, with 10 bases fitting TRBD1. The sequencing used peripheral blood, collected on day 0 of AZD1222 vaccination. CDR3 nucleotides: TGTGCCACCAGCACTGACAGGGGGCCATCCTACGAGCAGTACTTC. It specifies CATSTDRGPSYEQYF.